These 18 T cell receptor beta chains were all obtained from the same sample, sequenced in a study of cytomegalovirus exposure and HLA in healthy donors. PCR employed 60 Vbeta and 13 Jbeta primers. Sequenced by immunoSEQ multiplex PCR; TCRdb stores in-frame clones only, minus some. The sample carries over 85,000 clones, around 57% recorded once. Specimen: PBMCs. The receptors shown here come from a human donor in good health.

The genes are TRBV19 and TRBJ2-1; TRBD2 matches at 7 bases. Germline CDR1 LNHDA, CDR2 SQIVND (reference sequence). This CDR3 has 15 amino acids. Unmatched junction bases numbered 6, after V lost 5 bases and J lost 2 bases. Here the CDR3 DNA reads TGTGCCAGTAGTCTTAGCGGGCTAACCTACAATGAGCAGTTCTTC. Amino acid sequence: CASSLSGLTYNEQFF.

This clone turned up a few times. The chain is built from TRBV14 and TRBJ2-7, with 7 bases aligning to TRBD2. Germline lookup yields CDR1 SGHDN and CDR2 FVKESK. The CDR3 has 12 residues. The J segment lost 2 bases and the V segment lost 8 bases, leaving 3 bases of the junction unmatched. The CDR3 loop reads CASGSGAYEQYF. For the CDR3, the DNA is TGTGCCAGCGGAAGCGGGGCCTACGAGCAGTACTTC.

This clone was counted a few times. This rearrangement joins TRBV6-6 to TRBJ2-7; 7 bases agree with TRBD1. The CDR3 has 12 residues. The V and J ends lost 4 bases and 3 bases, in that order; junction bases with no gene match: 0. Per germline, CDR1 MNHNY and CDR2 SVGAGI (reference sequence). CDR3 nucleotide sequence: TGTGCCAGCAGTTGGGACAGCTACGAGCAGTACTTC. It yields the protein CASSWDSYEQYF.

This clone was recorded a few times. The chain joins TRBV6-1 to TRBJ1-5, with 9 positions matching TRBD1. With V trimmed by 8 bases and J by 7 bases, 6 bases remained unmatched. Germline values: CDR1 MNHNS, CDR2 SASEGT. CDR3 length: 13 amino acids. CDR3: CASRGQGMQPQHF. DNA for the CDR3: TGTGCCAGCCGGGGACAGGGTATGCAGCCCCAGCATTTT.

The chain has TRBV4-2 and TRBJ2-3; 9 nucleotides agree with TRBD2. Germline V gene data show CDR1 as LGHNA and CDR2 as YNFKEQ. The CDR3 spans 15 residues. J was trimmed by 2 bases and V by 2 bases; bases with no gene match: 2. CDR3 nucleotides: TGTGCCAGCAGCCAAATAGCGGGGGACACAGATACGCAGTATTTT. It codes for CASSQIAGDTDTQYF.

The CDR3 nucleotides read TGTGCCAGTAGTATTCCAAACCCCTATCCAACGCAGTATTTT. Translated: CASSIPNPYPTQYF. V and J are TRBV19 and TRBJ2-3; D unclear. Germline values: CDR1 LNHDA, CDR2 SQIVND (reference sequence). The length of the CDR3 is 14 residues. Trimming removed 3 bases at V and 9 bases at J, with 16 bases between. Looking up the rest from reference TRBV19 and TRBJ2-3 gives the full variable domain: DGGITQSPKYLFRKEGQNVTLSCEQNLNHDAMYWYRQDPGQGLRLIYYSQIVNDFQKGDIAEGYSVSREKKESFPLTVTSAQKNPTAFYLCASSIPNPYPTQYFGPGTRLTVL.

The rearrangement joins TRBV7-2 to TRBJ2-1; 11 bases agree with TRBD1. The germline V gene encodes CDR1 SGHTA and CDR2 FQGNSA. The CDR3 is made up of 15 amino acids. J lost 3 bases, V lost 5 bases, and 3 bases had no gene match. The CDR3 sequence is CASSRTGGGYNEQFF. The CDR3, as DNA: TGTGCCAGCAGCCGGACAGGGGGCGGCTACAATGAGCAGTTCTTC.

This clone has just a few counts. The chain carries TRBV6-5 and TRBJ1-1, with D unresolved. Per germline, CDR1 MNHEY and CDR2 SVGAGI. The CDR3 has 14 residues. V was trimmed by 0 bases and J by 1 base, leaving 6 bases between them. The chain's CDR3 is CASSYSAGNTEAFF. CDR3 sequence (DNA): TGTGCCAGCAGTTACTCAGCAGGGAACACTGAAGCTTTCTTT.

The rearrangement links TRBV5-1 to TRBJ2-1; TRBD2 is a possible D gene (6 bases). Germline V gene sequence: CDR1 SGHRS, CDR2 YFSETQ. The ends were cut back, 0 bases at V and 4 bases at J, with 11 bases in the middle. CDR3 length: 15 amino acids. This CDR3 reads CASSLEGREYNEQFF. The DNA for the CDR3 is TGCGCCAGCAGCTTGGAGGGTCGGGAGTACAATGAGCAGTTCTTC.

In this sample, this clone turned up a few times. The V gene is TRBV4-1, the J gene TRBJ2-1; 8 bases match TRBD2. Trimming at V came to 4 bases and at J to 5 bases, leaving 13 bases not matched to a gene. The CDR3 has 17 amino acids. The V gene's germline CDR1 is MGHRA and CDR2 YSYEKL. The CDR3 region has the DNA TGCGCCAGCAGCCCCTCAGAACTAGCGGACCATCACAATGAGCAGTTCTTC. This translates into CASSPSELADHHNEQFF.

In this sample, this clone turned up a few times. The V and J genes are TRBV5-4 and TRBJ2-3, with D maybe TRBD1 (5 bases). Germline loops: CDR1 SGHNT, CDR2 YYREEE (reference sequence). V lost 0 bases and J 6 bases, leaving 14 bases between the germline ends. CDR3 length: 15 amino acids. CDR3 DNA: TGTGCCAGCAGCTTGGCCGGGCAGGGTTTGGATACGCAGTATTTT. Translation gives CASSLAGQGLDTQYF.

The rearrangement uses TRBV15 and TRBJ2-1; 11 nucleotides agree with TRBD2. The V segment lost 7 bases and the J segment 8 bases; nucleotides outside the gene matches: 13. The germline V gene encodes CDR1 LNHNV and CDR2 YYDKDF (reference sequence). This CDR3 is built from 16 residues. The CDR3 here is CATTSGRSLTGDEQFF. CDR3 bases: TGTGCCACCACTAGCGGGAGGTCCCTTACGGGGGATGAGCAGTTCTTC.

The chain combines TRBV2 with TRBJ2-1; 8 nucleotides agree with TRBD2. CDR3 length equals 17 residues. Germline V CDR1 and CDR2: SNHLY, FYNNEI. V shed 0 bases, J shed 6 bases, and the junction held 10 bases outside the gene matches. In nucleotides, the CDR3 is TGTGCCAGCAGTGAAGCGCTTCGGGGAGCGGGAGCCAATGAGCAGTTCTTC. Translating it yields CASSEALRGAGANEQFF.

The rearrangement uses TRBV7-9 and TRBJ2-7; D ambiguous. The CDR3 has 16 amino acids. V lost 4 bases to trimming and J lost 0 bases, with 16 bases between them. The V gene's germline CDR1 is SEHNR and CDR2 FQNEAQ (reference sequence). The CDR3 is CASSSPASRSSYEQYF. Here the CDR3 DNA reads TGTGCCAGCAGCTCCCCCGCATCAAGGAGCTCCTACGAGCAGTACTTC.

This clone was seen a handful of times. The CDR3 region has the DNA TGTGCCAGCAGCTGGGCAGGGGGCCCCACCGGGGAGCTGTTTTTT. Encoded protein: CASSWAGGPTGELFF. The V and J genes are TRBV5-6 and TRBJ2-2; 8 bases line up with TRBD1. Germline CDR1 and CDR2: SGHDT and YYEEEE. The V segment lost 3 bases and the J segment 4 bases; nucleotides outside the gene matches: 5. This CDR3 region has 15 residues.

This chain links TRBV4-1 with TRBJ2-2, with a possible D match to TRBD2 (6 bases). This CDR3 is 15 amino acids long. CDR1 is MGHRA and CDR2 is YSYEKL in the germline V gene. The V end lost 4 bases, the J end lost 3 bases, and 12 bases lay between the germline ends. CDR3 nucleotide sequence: TGCGCCAGCAGCCCCGGCGGGACTTACACCGGGGAGCTGTTTTTT. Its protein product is CASSPGGTYTGELFF.

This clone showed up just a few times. As DNA, the CDR3 is TGCAGCGTTACAAAACAGGGGGGACCCTACAATGAGCAGTTCTTC. It encodes CSVTKQGGPYNEQFF. The chain links TRBV29-1 to TRBJ2-1, with TRBD1 matching over 8 bases. The V gene's germline CDR1 is SQVTM and CDR2 ANQGSEA. This CDR3 spans 15 amino acids. V shed 5 bases and J 2 bases; nucleotides not matched to a gene: 8.

The CDR3 here is CSVPDSSYNEQFF. The DNA of the CDR3 is TGCAGCGTGCCGGACAGTTCTTACAATGAGCAGTTCTTC. V gene TRBV29-1 combines with J gene TRBJ2-1; TRBD1 is a possible D gene (6 bases). V was clipped by 6 bases and J by 4 bases, with 13 bases between them. The CDR3 is made up of 13 amino acids. Germline V gene data show CDR1 as SQVTM and CDR2 as ANQGSEA.